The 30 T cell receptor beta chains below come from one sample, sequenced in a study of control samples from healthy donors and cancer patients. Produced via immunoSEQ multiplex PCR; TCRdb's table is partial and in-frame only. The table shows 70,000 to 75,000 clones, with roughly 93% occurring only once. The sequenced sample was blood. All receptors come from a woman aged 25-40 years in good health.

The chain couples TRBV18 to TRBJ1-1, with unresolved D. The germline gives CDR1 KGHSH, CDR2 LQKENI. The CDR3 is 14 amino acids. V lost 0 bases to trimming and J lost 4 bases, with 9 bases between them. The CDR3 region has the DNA TGTGCCAGCTCACCACCCTGGGGTATCACTGAAGCTTTCTTT. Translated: CASSPPWGITEAFF.

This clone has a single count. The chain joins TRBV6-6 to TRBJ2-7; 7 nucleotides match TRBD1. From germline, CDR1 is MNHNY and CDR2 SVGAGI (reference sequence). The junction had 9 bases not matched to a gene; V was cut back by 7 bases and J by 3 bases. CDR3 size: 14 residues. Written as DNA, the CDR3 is TGTGCCAGCACCCTGTCTGGGACAGACTACGAGCAGTACTTC. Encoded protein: CASTLSGTDYEQYF.

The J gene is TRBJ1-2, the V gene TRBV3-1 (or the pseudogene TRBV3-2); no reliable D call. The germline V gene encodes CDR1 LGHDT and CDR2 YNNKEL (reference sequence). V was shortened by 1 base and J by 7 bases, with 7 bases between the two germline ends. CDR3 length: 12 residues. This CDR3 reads CASSQVRGGYTF. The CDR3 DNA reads TGTGCCAGCAGCCAAGTTCGGGGTGGCTACACCTTC.

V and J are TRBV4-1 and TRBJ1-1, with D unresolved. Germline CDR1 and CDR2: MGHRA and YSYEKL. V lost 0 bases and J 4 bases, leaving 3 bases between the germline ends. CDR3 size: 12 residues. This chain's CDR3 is CASSQDPTEAFF. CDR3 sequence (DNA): TGCGCCAGCAGCCAAGACCCCACTGAAGCTTTCTTT.

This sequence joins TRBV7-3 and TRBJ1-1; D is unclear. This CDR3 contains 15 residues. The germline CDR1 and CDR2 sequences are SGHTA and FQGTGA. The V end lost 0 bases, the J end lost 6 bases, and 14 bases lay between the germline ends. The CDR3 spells CASSLTGVRQSEAFF. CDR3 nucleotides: TGTGCCAGCAGCTTAACCGGGGTGAGGCAGTCTGAAGCTTTCTTT.

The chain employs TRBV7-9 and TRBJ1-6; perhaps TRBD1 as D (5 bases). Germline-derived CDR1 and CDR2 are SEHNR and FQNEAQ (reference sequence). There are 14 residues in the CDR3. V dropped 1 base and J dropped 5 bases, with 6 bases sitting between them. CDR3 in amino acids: CASSLGGNNSPLHF. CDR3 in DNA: TGTGCCAGCAGCTTAGGGGGCAATAATTCACCCCTCCACTTT. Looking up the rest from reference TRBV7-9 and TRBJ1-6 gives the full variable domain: DTGVSQNPRHKITKRGQNVTFRCDPISEHNRLYWYRQTLGQGPEFLTYFQNEAQLEKSRLLSDRFSAERPKGSFSTLEIQRTEQGDSAMYLCASSLGGNNSPLHFGNGTRLTVT.

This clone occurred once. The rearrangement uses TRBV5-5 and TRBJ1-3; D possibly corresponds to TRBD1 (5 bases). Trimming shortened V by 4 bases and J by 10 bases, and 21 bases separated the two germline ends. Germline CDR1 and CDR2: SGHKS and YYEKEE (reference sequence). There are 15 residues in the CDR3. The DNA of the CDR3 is TGTGCCAGCAGCATGGGACTCCAGCTGGGAGGGACCATATATTTT. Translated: CASSMGLQLGGTIYF.

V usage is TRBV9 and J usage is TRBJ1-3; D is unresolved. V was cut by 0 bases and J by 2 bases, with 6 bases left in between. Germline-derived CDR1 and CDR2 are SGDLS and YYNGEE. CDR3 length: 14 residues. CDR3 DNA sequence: TGTGCCAGCAGCGTAGAGGTGGCTGGAAACACCATATATTTT. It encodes CASSVEVAGNTIYF. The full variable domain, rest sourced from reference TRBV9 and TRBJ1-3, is DSGVTQTPKHLITATGQRVTLRCSPRSGDLSVYWYQQSLDQGLQFLIQYYNGEERAKGNILERFSAQQFPDLHSELNLSSLELGDSALYFCASSVEVAGNTIYFGEGSWLTVV.

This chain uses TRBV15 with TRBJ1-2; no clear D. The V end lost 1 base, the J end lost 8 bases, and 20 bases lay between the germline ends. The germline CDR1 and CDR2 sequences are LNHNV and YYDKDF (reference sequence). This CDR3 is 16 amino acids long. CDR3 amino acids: CATSRGLAAGLSGYTF. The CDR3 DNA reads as TGTGCCACCAGCAGAGGACTGGCGGCGGGCCTCTCAGGCTACACCTTC.

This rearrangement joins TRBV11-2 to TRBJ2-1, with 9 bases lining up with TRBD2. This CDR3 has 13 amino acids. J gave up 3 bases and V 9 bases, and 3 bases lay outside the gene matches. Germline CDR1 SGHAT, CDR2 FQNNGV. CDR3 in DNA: TGTGCCAGTGCGGGGGGGCACTACAATGAGCAGTTCTTC. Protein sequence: CASAGGHYNEQFF. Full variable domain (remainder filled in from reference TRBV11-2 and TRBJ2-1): EAGVAQSPRYKIIEKRQSVAFWCNPISGHATLYWYQQILGQGPKLLIQFQNNGVVDDSQLPKDRFSAERLKGVDSTLKIQPAKLEDSAVYLCASAGGHYNEQFFGPGTRLTVL.

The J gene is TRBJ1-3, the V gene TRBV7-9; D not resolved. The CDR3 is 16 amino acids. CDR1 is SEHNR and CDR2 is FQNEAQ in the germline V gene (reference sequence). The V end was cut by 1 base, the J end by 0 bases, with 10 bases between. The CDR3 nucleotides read TGTGCCAGCAGCTTAGGCAGCGCAGCCTCTGGAAACACCATATATTTT. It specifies CASSLGSAASGNTIYF.

CDR3: CASTGTANSPLHF. Here the CDR3 DNA reads TGTGCCAGCACCGGGACAGCAAATTCACCCCTCCACTTT. The chain recombines TRBV2 with TRBJ1-6; 7 nucleotides match TRBD1. Germline V gene sequence: CDR1 SNHLY, CDR2 FYNNEI. Germline trimming cut 7 bases from V and 7 bases from J; bases unmatched to any gene: 4. The CDR3 totals 13 residues.

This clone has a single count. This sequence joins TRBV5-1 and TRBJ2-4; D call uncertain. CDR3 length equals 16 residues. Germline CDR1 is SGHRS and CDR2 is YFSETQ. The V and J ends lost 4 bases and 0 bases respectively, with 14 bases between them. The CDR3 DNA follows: TGCGCCAGCAGCGTCGGAAGTTTGGTAGCCAAAAACATTCAGTACTTC. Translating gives CASSVGSLVAKNIQYF.

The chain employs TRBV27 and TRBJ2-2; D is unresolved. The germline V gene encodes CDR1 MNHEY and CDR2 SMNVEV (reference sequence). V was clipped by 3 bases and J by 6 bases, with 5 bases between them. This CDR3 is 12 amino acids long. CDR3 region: CASSLSPGELFF. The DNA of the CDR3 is TGTGCCAGCAGTTTGAGTCCCGGGGAGCTGTTTTTT.

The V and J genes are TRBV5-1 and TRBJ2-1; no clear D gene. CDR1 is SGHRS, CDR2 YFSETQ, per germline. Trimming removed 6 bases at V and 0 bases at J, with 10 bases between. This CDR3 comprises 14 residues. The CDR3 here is CASTPDGSYNEQFF. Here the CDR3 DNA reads TGCGCCAGCACCCCAGATGGCTCCTACAATGAGCAGTTCTTC.

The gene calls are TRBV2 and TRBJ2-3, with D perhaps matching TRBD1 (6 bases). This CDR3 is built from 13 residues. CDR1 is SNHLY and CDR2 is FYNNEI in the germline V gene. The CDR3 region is CALQGKGTDTQYF. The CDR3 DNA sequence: TGTGCACTACAGGGAAAAGGCACAGATACGCAGTATTTT.

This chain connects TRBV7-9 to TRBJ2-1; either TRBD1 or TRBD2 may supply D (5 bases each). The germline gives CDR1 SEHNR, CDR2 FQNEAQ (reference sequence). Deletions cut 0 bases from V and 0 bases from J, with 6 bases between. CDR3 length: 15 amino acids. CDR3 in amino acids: CASSLAGTSYNEQFF. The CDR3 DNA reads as TGTGCCAGCAGCTTAGCTGGGACCTCCTACAATGAGCAGTTCTTC.

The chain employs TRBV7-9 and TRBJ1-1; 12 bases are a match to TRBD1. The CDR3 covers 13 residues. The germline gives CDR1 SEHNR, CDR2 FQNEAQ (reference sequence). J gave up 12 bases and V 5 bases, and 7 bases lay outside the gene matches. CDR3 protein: CASSIRDRGQPFF. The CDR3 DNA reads TGTGCCAGCAGCATCCGGGACAGGGGGCAACCTTTCTTT.

CDR3 sequence reads: CASSNRQGMNTEAFF. In nucleotides, the CDR3 is TGTGCCAGCAGTAACAGACAGGGTATGAACACTGAAGCTTTCTTT. The chain employs TRBV6-6 and TRBJ1-1; 7 nucleotides line up with TRBD1. In germline, CDR1 is MNHNY, CDR2 SVGAGI (reference sequence). This CDR3 contains 15 residues. Trimming at V came to 5 bases and at J to 0 bases, leaving 6 bases not matched to a gene.

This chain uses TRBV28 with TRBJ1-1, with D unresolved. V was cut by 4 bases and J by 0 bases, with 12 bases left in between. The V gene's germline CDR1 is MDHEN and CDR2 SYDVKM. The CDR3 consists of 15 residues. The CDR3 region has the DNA TGTGCCAGCAGTTCCAGAAAAGGCCTGAACACTGAAGCTTTCTTT. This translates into CASSSRKGLNTEAFF.

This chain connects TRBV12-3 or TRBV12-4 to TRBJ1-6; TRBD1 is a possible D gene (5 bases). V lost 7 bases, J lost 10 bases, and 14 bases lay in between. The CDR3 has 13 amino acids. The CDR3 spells CASTLGVGSPLHF. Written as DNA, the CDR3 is TGTGCCAGCACCCTAGGGGTGGGATCACCCCTCCACTTT.

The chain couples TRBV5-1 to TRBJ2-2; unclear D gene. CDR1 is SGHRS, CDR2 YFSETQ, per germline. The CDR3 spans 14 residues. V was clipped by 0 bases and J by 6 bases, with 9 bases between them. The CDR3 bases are TGCGCCAGCAGCTTGGTCGTGGGGTCCGGGGAGCTGTTTTTT. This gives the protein CASSLVVGSGELFF.

The DNA for the CDR3 is TGTGCCAGCTCGTTCGGGACGGGTTATAGCAATCAGCCCCAGCATTTT. Translated, it gives CASSFGTGYSNQPQHF. V usage is TRBV18 and J usage is TRBJ1-5; a possible D gene is TRBD1 (5 bases). V lost 6 bases to trimming and J lost 0 bases, with 15 bases between them. Germline CDR1 reads KGHSH; CDR2 reads LQKENI. CDR3 size: 16 residues.

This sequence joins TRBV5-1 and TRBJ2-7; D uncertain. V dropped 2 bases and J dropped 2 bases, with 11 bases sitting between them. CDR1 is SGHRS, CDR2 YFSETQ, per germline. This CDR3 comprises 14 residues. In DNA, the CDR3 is TGCGCCAGCAGCTTAACCGACCGTGCCTACGAGCAGTACTTC. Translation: CASSLTDRAYEQYF.

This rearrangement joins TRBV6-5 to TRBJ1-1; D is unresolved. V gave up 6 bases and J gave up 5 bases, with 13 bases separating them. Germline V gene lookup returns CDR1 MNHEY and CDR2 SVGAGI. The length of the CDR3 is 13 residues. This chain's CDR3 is CASSYLGRTEAFF. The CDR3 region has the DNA TGTGCCAGCAGCTACCTAGGGAGGACTGAAGCTTTCTTT.

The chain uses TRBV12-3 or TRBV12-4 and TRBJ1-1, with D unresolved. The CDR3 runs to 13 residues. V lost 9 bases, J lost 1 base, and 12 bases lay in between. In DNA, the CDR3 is TGTGCCAGTACCTTTGGTGCGAACACTGAAGCTTTCTTT. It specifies CASTFGANTEAFF.

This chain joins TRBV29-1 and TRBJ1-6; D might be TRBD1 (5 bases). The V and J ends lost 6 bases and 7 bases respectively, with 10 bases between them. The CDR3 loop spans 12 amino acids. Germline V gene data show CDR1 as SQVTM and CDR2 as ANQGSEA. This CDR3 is CSVREGNSPLHF. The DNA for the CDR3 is TGCAGCGTCAGGGAGGGGAATTCACCCCTCCACTTT.

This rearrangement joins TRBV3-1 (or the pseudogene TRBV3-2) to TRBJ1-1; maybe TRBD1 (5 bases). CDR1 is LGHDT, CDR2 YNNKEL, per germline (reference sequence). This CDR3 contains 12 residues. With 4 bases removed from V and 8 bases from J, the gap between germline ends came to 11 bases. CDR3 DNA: TGTGCCAGCAGCCGGTCGGGGGTGGAAGCTTTCTTT. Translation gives CASSRSGVEAFF.

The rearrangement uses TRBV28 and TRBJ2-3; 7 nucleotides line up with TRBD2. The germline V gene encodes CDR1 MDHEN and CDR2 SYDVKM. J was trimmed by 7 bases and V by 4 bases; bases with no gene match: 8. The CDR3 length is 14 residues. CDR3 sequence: CASSYVSGPHTQYF. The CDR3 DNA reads TGTGCCAGCAGTTATGTTAGCGGGCCCCATACGCAGTATTTT.

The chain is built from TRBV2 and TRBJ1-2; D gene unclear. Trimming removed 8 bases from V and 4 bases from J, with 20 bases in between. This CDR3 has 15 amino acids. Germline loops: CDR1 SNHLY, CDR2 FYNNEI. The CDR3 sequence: CASLPWGQAGYGYTF. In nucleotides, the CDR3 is TGTGCCAGCCTCCCATGGGGTCAGGCGGGCTATGGCTACACCTTC.